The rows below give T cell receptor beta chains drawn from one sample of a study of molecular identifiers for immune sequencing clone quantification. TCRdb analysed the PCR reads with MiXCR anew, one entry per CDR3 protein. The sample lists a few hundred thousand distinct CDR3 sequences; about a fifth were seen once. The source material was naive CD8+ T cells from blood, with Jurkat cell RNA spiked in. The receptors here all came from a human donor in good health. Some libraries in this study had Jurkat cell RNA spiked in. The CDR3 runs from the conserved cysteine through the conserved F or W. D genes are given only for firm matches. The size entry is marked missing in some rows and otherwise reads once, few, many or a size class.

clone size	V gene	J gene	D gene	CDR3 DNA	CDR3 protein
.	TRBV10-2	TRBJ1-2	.	TGCGCCAGCAGTGGGGTAATGGAGGCGGGCTATGGCTACACCTTC	CASSGVMEAGYGYTF
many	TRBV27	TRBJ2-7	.	TGTGCCAGCACCCAAGTGGGGGACCCCAACGAGCAGTACTTC	CASTQVGDPNEQYF
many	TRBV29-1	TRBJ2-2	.	TGCAGTATCCTCTGGGCCGGGGAGCTGTTTTTT	CSILWAGELFF
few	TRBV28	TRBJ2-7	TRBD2	TGTGCCAGCACCCTAGCGGGAGTGAACGAGCAGTACTTC	CASTLAGVNEQYF
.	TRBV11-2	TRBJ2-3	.	TGTGCCGGCAGCTCCTCAAGCACTACCGGCGCCGCAGATACGCAGTATTTT	CAGSSSSTTGAADTQYF
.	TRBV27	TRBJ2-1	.	TGTGCCAGCAGTTTATCATCGGAGAATGAGCAGTTCTTC	CASSLSSENEQFF
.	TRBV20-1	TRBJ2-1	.	TGCAGTGCTAGAGATCGGTCCAGCTGGGCCTACAATGAGCAGTTCTTC	CSARDRSSWAYNEQFF
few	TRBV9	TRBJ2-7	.	TGTGCCAGCAGCCCACGACAGGGAGGGACTACCTACGAGCAGTACTTC	CASSPRQGGTTYEQYF
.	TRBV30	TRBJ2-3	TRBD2	TGTGCCTGGATTCGACTAGCGGGTTTCACAGATACGCAGTATTTT	CAWIRLAGFTDTQYF
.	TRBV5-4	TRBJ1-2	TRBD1	TGTGCCAGCAGCATCGGGACAGGGAACTATGGCTACACCTTC	CASSIGTGNYGYTF
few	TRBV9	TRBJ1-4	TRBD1	TGTGCCAGCAGCCCGGTGCAGGGGGCGCGTGAAAAACTGTTTTTT	CASSPVQGAREKLFF
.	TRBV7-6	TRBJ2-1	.	TGTGCCAGCAGCTTAGACGGTAGCTGGGATGAGCAGTTCTTC	CASSLDGSWDEQFF
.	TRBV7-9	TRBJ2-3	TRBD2	TGTGCCAGCAGCTTAGAGCTCTCTAGCGGGGGGGATTTGTTCACAGATACGCAGTATTTT	CASSLELSSGGDLFTDTQYF
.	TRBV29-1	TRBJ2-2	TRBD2	TGCAGCGTTGTTCAGCGGGGCACCGGGGAGCTGTCTTTT	CSVVQRGTGELSF
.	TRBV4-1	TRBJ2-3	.	TGCGCCAGCAGCCAATTAACTAGGGGGGGCACAGATACGCAGTATTTT	CASSQLTRGGTDTQYF
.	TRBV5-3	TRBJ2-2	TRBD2	TGTGCCAGCAGCTTGCCGGGAGGGCCGATCGGGGAGCTGTTTTTT	CASSLPGGPIGELFF
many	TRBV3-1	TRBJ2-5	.	TGTGCCAGCAGCCGAGGACCAGCGGTCTTAAAAGAGACCCAGTACTTC	CASSRGPAVLKETQYF
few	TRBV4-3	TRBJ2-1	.	TGCGCCAGCAGCCAAGAATGGGATCCGTTATACAATGAGCAGTTCTTC	CASSQEWDPLYNEQFF
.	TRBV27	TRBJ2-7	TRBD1	TGTGCCAGCTCGACCCGGGACAGGGTGGAGTACGAGCAGTACTTC	CASSTRDRVEYEQYF
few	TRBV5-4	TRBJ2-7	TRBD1	TGTGCCAGCAGCTTGGGAGACAGGGGGTTCTTAGGTGGGGAGCAGTACTTC	CASSLGDRGFLGGEQYF
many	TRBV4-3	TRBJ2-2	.	TGCGCCAGCAGCCAAGATAGAAGGGGAGCTGGGTTAAACACCGGGGAGCTGTTTTTT	CASSQDRRGAGLNTGELFF
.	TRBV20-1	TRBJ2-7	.	TGCAGTGCTAGGGACTACCAATACGAGCAGTACTTC	CSARDYQYEQYF
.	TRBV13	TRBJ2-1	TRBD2	TGTGCCAGCAGCTTAGAACTAGCGGGGGGGCCTAATGAGCAGTTCTTC	CASSLELAGGPNEQFF
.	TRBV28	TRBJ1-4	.	TGTGCCAGCAGTTTATTTGGTCTTCGGGAAAAACTGTTTTTT	CASSLFGLREKLFF
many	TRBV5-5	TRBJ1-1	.	TGTGCCAGCAGCTTGGATCGGAGGATGAACACTGAAGCTTTCTTT	CASSLDRRMNTEAFF
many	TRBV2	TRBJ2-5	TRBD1	TGTGCCAGCATGGGACAGATACTAGAGACCCAGTACTTC	CASMGQILETQYF
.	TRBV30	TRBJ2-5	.	TGTGCCTGGAGTCCTCTCGGGGCAGACCAAGAGACCCAGTACTTC	CAWSPLGADQETQYF
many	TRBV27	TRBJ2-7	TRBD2	TGTGCCAGCAAAGCGGGAGGGTCCTACGAGCAGTACTTC	CASKAGGSYEQYF
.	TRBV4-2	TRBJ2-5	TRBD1	TGTGCCAGCAGCCGTTTCCGACAGGGGGACCAAGAGACCCAGTACTTC	CASSRFRQGDQETQYF
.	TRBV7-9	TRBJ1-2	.	TGTGCCAGCAGCTCTACACCGGACAGAAACTATGGCTACACCTTC	CASSSTPDRNYGYTF
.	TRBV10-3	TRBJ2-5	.	TGTGCCATCTCCCCCCAGGGCCAAGAGACCCAGTACTTC	CAISPQGQETQYF
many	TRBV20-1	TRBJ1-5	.	TGCAGTGCCAGCCATTCGGAGGCCTATAGCAATCAGCCCCAGCATTTT	CSASHSEAYSNQPQHF
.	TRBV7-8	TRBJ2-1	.	TGTGCCAGCAACTTAGGGAGCTCCTACAATGGGCAGTTCTTC	CASNLGSSYNGQFF
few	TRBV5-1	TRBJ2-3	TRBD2	TGCGCCAGCAGTATCCTAGCGGGACCCACAGGTACGCAGTATTTT	CASSILAGPTGTQYF
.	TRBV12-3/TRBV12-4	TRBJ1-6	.	TGTGCCAGCACCGGGGAGGGGTGGGATTCACCCCTCCACTTT	CASTGEGWDSPLHF
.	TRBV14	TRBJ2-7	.	TGTGCCAGCAGCCAAGCAGGGAACGAGCAGTACTTC	CASSQAGNEQYF
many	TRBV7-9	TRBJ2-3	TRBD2	TGTGCCAGCAGCCCACTAGCGGGGGGTCAGGATACGCAGTATTTT	CASSPLAGGQDTQYF
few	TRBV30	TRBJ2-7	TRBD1	TGTGCCTGGAGTGCGGACAGGGCCCCCTACGAGCAGTACTTC	CAWSADRAPYEQYF
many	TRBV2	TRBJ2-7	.	TGTGCCAGCAGTGAGTATGCGGGCTACGAGCAGTACTTC	CASSEYAGYEQYF
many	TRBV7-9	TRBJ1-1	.	TGTGCCAGCAGCTTTGAGGGCAGGATGAACACTGAAGCTTTCTTT	CASSFEGRMNTEAFF
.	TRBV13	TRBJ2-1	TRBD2	TGTGCCAGCAGCTCCGGACTAGCGCACTCCTACAATGAGCAGTTCTTC	CASSSGLAHSYNEQFF
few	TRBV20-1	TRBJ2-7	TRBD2	TGCAGTCCTGAGGGGGGAGGACTAGCGGGGCACTACGAGCAGTACTTC	CSPEGGGLAGHYEQYF
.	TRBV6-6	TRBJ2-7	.	TGTGCCAGCACTTTTGGGGGGGCCCCCTACGAGCAGTACTTC	CASTFGGAPYEQYF
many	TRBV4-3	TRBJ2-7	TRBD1	TGCGCCAGCAGCCAGGATCGACAGGGCTACGAGCAGTACTTC	CASSQDRQGYEQYF
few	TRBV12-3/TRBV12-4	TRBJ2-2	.	TGTGCCAGCAGTTCAACGGACACGCCAGGGACCGGGGAGCTGTTTTTT	CASSSTDTPGTGELFF
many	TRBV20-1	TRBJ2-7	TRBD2	TGCAGTGCTAGAGGTCTAGCGGGGGCCTACGAGCAGTACTTC	CSARGLAGAYEQYF
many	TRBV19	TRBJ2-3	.	TGTGCCAGTAGTGTTATCTCAGCGGATACGCAGTATTTT	CASSVISADTQYF
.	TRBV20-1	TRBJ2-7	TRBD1	TGCAGTGCTAGAGACCCTACCGGGACAGGCACCTACGAGCAGTACTTC	CSARDPTGTGTYEQYF
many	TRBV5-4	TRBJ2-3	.	TGTGCCAGCAGCTTTGACCCAACCACAGATACGCAGTATTTT	CASSFDPTTDTQYF
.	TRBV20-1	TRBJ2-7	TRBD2	TGCAGTGCTAGAGATAAACTTAGCGGGAGAACCTACGAGCAGTACTTC	CSARDKLSGRTYEQYF
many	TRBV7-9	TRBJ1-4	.	TGTGCCAGCAGCTTAGCCCAGGGGAAGGATGAAAAACTGTTTTTT	CASSLAQGKDEKLFF
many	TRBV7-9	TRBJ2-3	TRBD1	TGTGCCAGCAGCCTACAGGGGGTAGTCACAGATACGCAGTATTTT	CASSLQGVVTDTQYF
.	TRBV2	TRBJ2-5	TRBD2	TGTGCCAGAAGGGATATTGGGGGAGGGCCGGAGGAGACCCAGTACTTC	CARRDIGGGPEETQYF
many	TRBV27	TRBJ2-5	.	TGTGCCAGCGGGGAGGAGACCCAGTACTTC	CASGEETQYF
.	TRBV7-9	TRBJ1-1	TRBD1	TGTGCCAGCAGCACAGGGGAAACAACTGAAGCTTTCTTT	CASSTGETTEAFF
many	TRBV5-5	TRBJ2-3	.	TGTGCCAGCAGCTTGGAGGGGCCGTATCCAGATACGCAGTATTTT	CASSLEGPYPDTQYF
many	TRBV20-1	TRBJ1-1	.	TGCAGTGCTAGAGCCGCAGGGCTGAACACTGAAGCTTTCTTT	CSARAAGLNTEAFF